The 30 T cell receptor beta chains in this list originate from one sample, sequenced in a study of blood T cell repertoires in COVID-19. Clones were sequenced by immunoSEQ multiplex PCR, and TCRdb holds only the in-frame ones, with some missing. This sample yields about 140,000 clones, of which 70% to 80% are seen a single time; roughly 15% belongs to the top ten. Source material: peripheral blood. These receptors were taken from a man aged 50 to 60 with acute or convalescent COVID-19.

The chain has TRBV3-1 (or the pseudogene TRBV3-2) and TRBJ1-4, with TRBD1 matching over 7 bases. The V and J ends lost 6 bases and 5 bases, in that order; junction bases with no gene match: 6. The CDR3 has 14 residues. Per the germline V gene, CDR1 is LGHDT and CDR2 is YNNKEL (reference sequence). As DNA, the CDR3 is TGTGCCAGCAGACGACAGGGTGAAAATGAAAAACTGTTTTTT. This codes for CASRRQGENEKLFF.

The V and J genes are TRBV3-1 (or the pseudogene TRBV3-2) and TRBJ2-5; TRBD1 agrees at 11 bases. Germline V gene data show CDR1 as LGHDT and CDR2 as YNNKEL (reference sequence). The V segment lost 5 bases and the J segment 5 bases; nucleotides outside the gene matches: 7. The CDR3 contains 15 residues. The DNA for the CDR3 is TGTGCCAGCAGCTTCCGGACAGGGGGCGCGGAGACCCAGTACTTC. Protein: CASSFRTGGAETQYF.

This chain connects TRBV10-1 to TRBJ1-2, with D perhaps TRBD1 (6 bases). CDR3 length equals 14 residues. Trimming took off 5 bases at V and 4 bases at J, with 14 bases between the two ends. Germline CDR1 reads WNHNN; CDR2 reads SYGVQD (reference sequence). CDR3 region: CASSPGAGGYGYTF. DNA for the CDR3: TGCGCCAGCAGTCCAGGGGCTGGTGGCTATGGCTACACCTTC.

This sequence joins TRBV6-5 and TRBJ2-2; possible D gene TRBD2, 6 bases. CDR3 size: 12 residues. The ends were cut back, 7 bases at V and 5 bases at J, with 8 bases in the middle. From germline, CDR1 is MNHEY and CDR2 SVGAGI. In DNA, the CDR3 is TGTGCCAGCATGCGGGAAACCGGGGAGCTGTTTTTT. Its protein is CASMRETGELFF.

The chain links TRBV7-6 to TRBJ2-1; 7 bases fit TRBD2. The CDR3 loop spans 17 amino acids. V lost 5 bases, J lost 7 bases, and 17 bases stayed unmatched. The V gene's germline CDR1 is SGHVS and CDR2 FNYEAQ. As DNA, the CDR3 is TGTGCCAGCAGCCCACGGTTGGGGGGGGTACGTTCGAATGAGCAGTTCTTC. Encoded protein: CASSPRLGGVRSNEQFF.

The rearrangement uses TRBV12-5 and TRBJ1-1, with TRBD1 as a possible D gene (5 bases). The CDR3 has 13 residues. The V gene lost 7 bases and the J gene lost 6 bases, with 15 bases spanning the gap. From germline, CDR1 is LGHNT and CDR2 FRNRAP. CDR3 amino acids: CASAPGGAAEAFF. CDR3 nucleotide sequence: TGTGCTAGTGCCCCCGGAGGGGCTGCTGAAGCTTTCTTT.

CDR3 sequence (DNA): TGTGCCAGCAGTTTGACATTAAACTCCTACAATGAGCAGTTCTTC. Protein: CASSLTLNSYNEQFF. The V gene is TRBV27, the J gene TRBJ2-1; D unclear. The V gene's germline CDR1 is MNHEY and CDR2 SMNVEV (reference sequence). The CDR3 is 15 amino acids. V lost 3 bases to trimming and J lost 0 bases, with 9 bases between them.

This clone was observed at least ten times. The rearrangement uses TRBV6-5 and TRBJ1-1; TRBD1 matches 7 bases. Trimming at V came to 6 bases and at J to 11 bases, leaving 12 bases not matched to a gene. The CDR3 length is 13 residues. CDR1 is MNHEY, CDR2 SVGAGI, per germline. This chain's CDR3 is CASRRDSVLQAFF. The DNA of the CDR3 is TGTGCCAGCAGACGGGACAGCGTACTTCAGGCTTTCTTT.

The chain is built from TRBV6-5 and TRBJ2-7; no clear D. CDR1 is MNHEY and CDR2 is SVGAGI in the germline V gene. V was clipped by 5 bases and J by 4 bases, with 9 bases between them. This CDR3 contains 12 residues. The CDR3 protein is CASSRTEYEQYV. DNA for the CDR3: TGTGCCAGCAGTAGAACAGAGTACGAGCAGTACGTC.

This clone has only one observation. V and J are TRBV21-1 and TRBJ1-1; the D call TRBD1 from the table was never checked on the DNA. TRBV21-1 is deemed a pseudogene. This CDR3 is 12 amino acids long. CDR3 nucleotides: TGTGCCAGCTTGACAGGGAACACTGAAGCTTTCTTT. This gives the protein CASLTGNTEAFF.

This clone was observed a handful of times. The chain has TRBV24-1 and TRBJ2-1; a possible D gene is TRBD1 (5 bases). Trimming shortened V by 9 bases and J by 3 bases, and 11 bases separated the two germline ends. This CDR3 has 13 residues. From germline, CDR1 is KGHDR and CDR2 SFDVKD. This chain's CDR3 is CATGQDNYNEQFF. The CDR3 DNA follows: TGTGCCACCGGGCAGGACAACTACAATGAGCAGTTCTTC.

The V gene is TRBV24-1, the J gene TRBJ2-3; 8 bases are a match to TRBD1. CDR3 size: 16 residues. V was pared by 3 bases and J by 1 base, with 5 bases of the junction left unmatched. Germline CDR1 and CDR2: KGHDR and SFDVKD. DNA of the CDR3: TGTGCCACCAGTGATCCAGGACAGGGCGGCACAGATACGCAGTATTTT. Amino acid sequence: CATSDPGQGGTDTQYF.

The chain combines TRBV6-1 with TRBJ1-2, with D uncertain. V was clipped by 3 bases and J by 3 bases, with 5 bases between them. The CDR3 extends over 12 amino acids. The germline V gene has CDR1 MNHNS and CDR2 SASEGT. DNA for the CDR3: TGTGCCAGCAGTGAGGGAGACTATGGCTACACCTTC. It is translated as CASSEGDYGYTF.

This sequence joins TRBV11-2 and TRBJ1-6; TRBD1 is a possible D gene (6 bases). V lost 4 bases and J lost 8, with 15 bases in between. The CDR3 loop spans 15 amino acids. The germline V gene encodes CDR1 SGHAT and CDR2 FQNNGV. Here the CDR3 DNA reads TGTGCCAGCAGCTCCTTGACAGGCCCGTATTCACCCCTCCACTTT. Protein sequence: CASSSLTGPYSPLHF. Complete variable domain (other parts from reference TRBV11-2 and TRBJ1-6): EAGVAQSPRYKIIEKRQSVAFWCNPISGHATLYWYQQILGQGPKLLIQFQNNGVVDDSQLPKDRFSAERLKGVDSTLKIQPAKLEDSAVYLCASSSLTGPYSPLHFGNGTRLTVT.

The count of this clone is one. The rearrangement links TRBV21-1 to TRBJ2-7; TRBD2, as called in the table, went unchecked against the DNA. TRBV21-1 represents a pseudogene. CDR3 length: 16 residues. CDR3 nucleotides: TGTGCCAGCAGCAAAGACGCGGAGGAACCGACCTACGAGCAGTACGTC. As protein: CASSKDAEEPTYEQYV.

This clone was seen only a few times. The gene calls are TRBV15 and TRBJ2-1; 10 positions agree with TRBD1. V gave up 0 bases and J gave up 4 bases; unmatched junction bases: 0. The germline CDR1 and CDR2 sequences are LNHNV and YYDKDF (reference sequence). The CDR3 spans 15 residues. The CDR3 bases are TGTGCCACCAGCAGAGAGGGACAGGGGTACAATGAGCAGTTCTTC. Translated, it gives CATSREGQGYNEQFF.

The CDR3 sequence: CASSPGGFDYGYTF. In nucleotides, the CDR3 is TGTGCCAGCAGCCCAGGGGGGTTCGACTATGGCTACACCTTC. J is TRBJ1-2 and V is TRBV9; 7 bases agree with TRBD1. The CDR3 is made up of 14 amino acids. CDR1 is SGDLS and CDR2 is YYNGEE in the germline V gene. V shed 4 bases and J 3 bases; nucleotides not matched to a gene: 6.

Sample share makes this clone medium-sized. The rearrangement joins TRBV6-4 to TRBJ2-1; D is perhaps TRBD2 (6 bases). Trimming cost V 0 bases and J 5 bases, with 11 bases left between them. In germline, CDR1 is MRHNA, CDR2 SNTAGT. The CDR3 sequence is 15 residues long. The DNA of the CDR3 is TGTGCCAGCAGTGACTCAGAGGGAGGAAACAATGAGCAGTTCTTC. It specifies CASSDSEGGNNEQFF.

This clone was seen only once. The gene calls are TRBV24-1 and TRBJ1-4; 10 nucleotides line up with TRBD1. Germline CDR1 and CDR2: KGHDR and SFDVKD. V was clipped by 5 bases and J by 5 bases; unmatched bases: 4. This CDR3 spans 15 amino acids. Here the CDR3 DNA reads TGTGCCACCAGTGCAAGGACAGGGGGAAATGAAAAACTGTTTTTT. This sequence encodes CATSARTGGNEKLFF.

The chain joins TRBV6-5 to TRBJ2-1; a weak D match, TRBD1 (6 bases). This CDR3 has 15 amino acids. Germline values: CDR1 MNHEY, CDR2 SVGAGI. The V end was cut by 6 bases, the J end by 0 bases, with 12 bases between. The CDR3 loop is CASRMQDSSYNEQFF. Written as DNA, the CDR3 is TGTGCCAGCAGGATGCAGGACAGCTCCTACAATGAGCAGTTCTTC.

This clone was seen only a few times. The chain is built from TRBV5-1 and TRBJ1-6; tentative D call: TRBD1 (6 bases). Looked up from germline, CDR1 is SGHRS and CDR2 is YFSETQ. The CDR3 has 17 residues. V shed 0 bases and J shed 1 base, with 11 bases lying between them. As DNA, the CDR3 is TGCGCCAGCAGCTTGGCCACAGGGCCTTCCTATAATTCACCCCTCCACTTT. Protein sequence: CASSLATGPSYNSPLHF.

This clone occurred a few times. The DNA of the CDR3 is TGTGCCAGCACCACAGGGTCAAGTAACACTGAAGCTTTCTTT. Its protein is CASTTGSSNTEAFF. The chain uses TRBV3-1 (or the pseudogene TRBV3-2) and TRBJ1-1; D is perhaps TRBD1 (6 bases). The germline gives CDR1 LGHDT, CDR2 YNNKEL (reference sequence). V was pared by 7 bases and J by 2 bases, with 14 bases between. This CDR3 is built from 14 residues.

This clone was recorded at least ten times. The rearrangement links TRBV11-2 to TRBJ1-1; a weak D match, TRBD1 (5 bases). CDR3 size: 14 residues. CDR1 and CDR2 from the germline V gene are SGHAT and FQNNGV. V was clipped by 5 bases and J by 1 base, with 11 bases between them. The CDR3 region has the DNA TGTGCCAGCAGCGTGGTGCAGGGGAACACTGAAGCTTTCTTT. Translation: CASSVVQGNTEAFF.

The rearrangement joins TRBV4-2 to TRBJ2-5; 8 bases are shared with TRBD1. Germline CDR1 reads LGHNA; CDR2 reads YNFKEQ. V was pared by 5 bases and J by 1 base, with 3 bases of the junction left unmatched. The CDR3 has 14 amino acids. CDR3 DNA: TGTGCCAGCAGCTATGGGACAGGCCAAGAGACCCAGTACTTC. Its protein product is CASSYGTGQETQYF.

Turning to this clone: The identical CDR3 is also encoded by other nucleotide sequences in the sample. The chain links TRBV9 to TRBJ2-5, with 9 bases matching TRBD1. The CDR3 loop spans 15 amino acids. Germline CDR1 and CDR2: SGDLS and YYNGEE. V dropped 0 bases and J dropped 3; count of bases not matched to a gene: 3. CDR3 sequence: CASSVAGTGKETQYF. DNA of the CDR3: TGTGCCAGCAGCGTAGCCGGGACAGGGAAAGAGACCCAGTACTTC.

The chain employs TRBV15 and TRBJ1-1; 7 positions match TRBD1. The germline CDR1 and CDR2 sequences are LNHNV and YYDKDF (reference sequence). Trimming removed 0 bases from V and 5 bases from J; junction bases left unmatched: 6. CDR3 length equals 15 residues. The CDR3 sequence: CATSRDRAGGTEAFF. CDR3 bases: TGTGCCACCAGCAGAGATCGGGCAGGGGGTACTGAAGCTTTCTTT.

V gene TRBV27 combines with J gene TRBJ2-5, with a possible D match to TRBD2 (6 bases). Trimming took off 0 bases at V and 4 bases at J, with 21 bases between the two ends. CDR3 size: 18 residues. Germline CDR1 MNHEY, CDR2 SMNVEV (reference sequence). The CDR3: CASSLSFGAGRRGETQYF. CDR3 DNA: TGTGCCAGCAGTTTATCGTTCGGGGCGGGGCGGCGGGGAGAGACCCAGTACTTC.

The rearrangement uses TRBV12-1 and TRBJ1-1. TRBV12-1 is a known pseudogene. There are 14 residues in the CDR3. DNA for the CDR3: TGTGCCAGCAGCTTTCTAGTGATCGACACTGAAGCTTTCTTT. Its translation: CASSFLVIDTEAFF.

The V call is TRBV25-1, the J call TRBJ1-3; TRBD1 might be the D (5 bases). V was trimmed by 0 bases and J by 0 bases, leaving 9 bases between them. CDR1 is MGHDK and CDR2 is SYGVNS in the germline V gene. The CDR3 has 16 residues. CDR3: CASSEYNGGSGNTIYF. In DNA, the CDR3 is TGTGCCAGCAGTGAATATAACGGGGGCTCTGGAAACACCATATATTTT.

V gene TRBV7-8 combines with J gene TRBJ2-3; D might be TRBD2 (6 bases). The CDR3 sequence is 18 residues long. The V end was cut by 0 bases, the J end by 0 bases, with 16 bases between. Germline V gives CDR1 SGHVS, CDR2 FQNEAQ. Written as DNA, the CDR3 is TGTGCCAGCAGCTTAGCCCGGTTTGGGGGGACCAGCACAGATACGCAGTATTTT. Its translation: CASSLARFGGTSTDTQYF.